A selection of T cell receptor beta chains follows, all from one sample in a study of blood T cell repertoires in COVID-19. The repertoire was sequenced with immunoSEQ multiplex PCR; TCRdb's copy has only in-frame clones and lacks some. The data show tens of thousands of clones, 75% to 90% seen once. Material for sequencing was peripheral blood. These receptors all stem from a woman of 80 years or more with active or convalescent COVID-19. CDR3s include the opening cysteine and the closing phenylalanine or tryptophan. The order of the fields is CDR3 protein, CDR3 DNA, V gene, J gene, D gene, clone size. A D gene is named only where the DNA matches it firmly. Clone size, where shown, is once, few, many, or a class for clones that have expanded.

cdr3_aa: CASSPRTASYNEQFF; cdr3_nt: TGTGCCAGCTCACCACGCACCGCGTCCTACAATGAGCAGTTCTTC; v_call: TRBV18; j_call: TRBJ2-1; d_call: .; clone_size: .
cdr3_aa: CASSEIRADTQYF; cdr3_nt: TGTGCCAGCAGTGAAATACGGGCAGATACGCAGTATTTT; v_call: TRBV6-1; j_call: TRBJ2-3; d_call: .; clone_size: once
cdr3_aa: CASSQRAGGAQYF; cdr3_nt: TGCGCCAGCAGCCAGCGGGCGGGGGGGGCCCAGTACTTC; v_call: TRBV4-3; j_call: TRBJ2-5; d_call: TRBD2; clone_size: .
cdr3_aa: CASSQSMAGGGYTF; cdr3_nt: TGTGCCAGCAGCCAATCGATGGCGGGCGGGGGCTACACCTTC; v_call: TRBV16; j_call: TRBJ1-2; d_call: .; clone_size: .
cdr3_aa: CASSLEGAGVSPLHF; cdr3_nt: TGTGCCAGCAGCTTAGAAGGGGCAGGGGTATCACCCCTCCACTTT; v_call: TRBV7-2; j_call: TRBJ1-6; d_call: .; clone_size: .
cdr3_aa: CASSNSRTSGTANTGELFF; cdr3_nt: TGTGCCAGCAGCAATTCCCGGACTAGCGGGACTGCGAACACCGGGGAGCTGTTTTTT; v_call: TRBV9; j_call: TRBJ2-2; d_call: TRBD2; clone_size: .
cdr3_aa: CASSPQGADKHEQYF; cdr3_nt: TGTGCCAGCTCGCCTCAGGGCGCAGATAAACACGAGCAGTACTTC; v_call: TRBV18; j_call: TRBJ2-7; d_call: .; clone_size: .
cdr3_aa: CASSPDRGANEKLFF; cdr3_nt: TGTGCCAGCAGCCCCGACAGGGGGGCTAATGAAAAACTGTTTTTT; v_call: TRBV7-2; j_call: TRBJ1-4; d_call: TRBD1; clone_size: .
cdr3_aa: CASSQGGGGELFF; cdr3_nt: TGTGCCAGCAGCCAAGGGGGAGGCGGGGAGCTGTTTTTT; v_call: TRBV14; j_call: TRBJ2-2; d_call: .; clone_size: .
cdr3_aa: CASSPQGAGQPQHF; cdr3_nt: TGTGCCAGCAGCCCTCAGGGGGCAGGACAGCCCCAGCATTTT; v_call: TRBV2; j_call: TRBJ1-5; d_call: TRBD1; clone_size: .
cdr3_aa: CASSPLSGQSFSEAFF; cdr3_nt: TGTGCCAGCTCCCCATTATCTGGACAGAGCTTTTCCGAAGCTTTCTTT; v_call: TRBV18; j_call: TRBJ1-1; d_call: .; clone_size: .
cdr3_aa: CAINGDSYEQYF; cdr3_nt: TGTGCCATCAATGGGGACAGTTACGAGCAGTACTTC; v_call: TRBV10-3; j_call: TRBJ2-7; d_call: TRBD1; clone_size: .
cdr3_aa: CASSPFNRGTGNTIYF; cdr3_nt: TGTGCCAGCAGCCCATTTAACAGGGGTACTGGAAACACCATATATTTT; v_call: TRBV3-1/TRBV3-2; j_call: TRBJ1-3; d_call: TRBD1; clone_size: .
cdr3_aa: CASSSQVEETQYF; cdr3_nt: TGTGCCAGCAGCTCCCAGGTAGAAGAGACCCAGTACTTC; v_call: TRBV7-3; j_call: TRBJ2-5; d_call: .; clone_size: .
cdr3_aa: CASSRQRGSTDTQYF; cdr3_nt: TGTGCCAGCAGCCGCCAGCGGGGGAGCACAGATACGCAGTATTTT; v_call: TRBV7-2; j_call: TRBJ2-3; d_call: TRBD2; clone_size: once
cdr3_aa: CASSPSGGNDYGYTF; cdr3_nt: TGCGCCAGCAGCCCCTCGGGGGGTAACGACTATGGCTACACCTTC; v_call: TRBV4-3; j_call: TRBJ1-2; d_call: .; clone_size: .
cdr3_aa: CASSFSGHANTEAFF; cdr3_nt: TGTGCCAGCAGTTTCAGCGGGCACGCGAACACTGAAGCTTTCTTT; v_call: TRBV27; j_call: TRBJ1-1; d_call: .; clone_size: .
cdr3_aa: CSASESPTYEQYF; cdr3_nt: TGCAGTGCTAGTGAGTCCCCCACCTACGAGCAGTACTTC; v_call: TRBV20-1; j_call: TRBJ2-7; d_call: .; clone_size: few
cdr3_aa: CASSQVARVEYGYTF; cdr3_nt: TGCGCCAGCAGCCAAGTCGCCAGGGTGGAATATGGCTACACCTTC; v_call: TRBV4-3; j_call: TRBJ1-2; d_call: .; clone_size: .
cdr3_aa: CAVRGREETQYF; cdr3_nt: TGTGCCGTCAGGGGGCGCGAGGAGACCCAGTACTTC; v_call: TRBV10-3; j_call: TRBJ2-5; d_call: TRBD1; clone_size: once
cdr3_aa: CASSSIWTGNTIYF; cdr3_nt: TGTGCCAGCAGCTCTATTTGGACAGGAAACACCATATATTTT; v_call: TRBV7-9; j_call: TRBJ1-3; d_call: .; clone_size: .
cdr3_aa: CATSRRGYEQYF; cdr3_nt: TGTGCCACCAGCCGCCGAGGGTACGAGCAGTACTTC; v_call: TRBV15; j_call: TRBJ2-7; d_call: .; clone_size: .
cdr3_aa: CASSPDRDGELFF; cdr3_nt: TGTGCCAGCAGCCCGGACAGGGACGGGGAGCTGTTTTTT; v_call: TRBV14; j_call: TRBJ2-2; d_call: TRBD1; clone_size: .
cdr3_aa: CASSLASVGRSGYTF; cdr3_nt: TGTGCCAGCAGCTTAGCTTCCGTCGGTCGGTCGGGCTACACCTTC; v_call: TRBV7-9; j_call: TRBJ1-2; d_call: .; clone_size: few
cdr3_aa: CASSATGTGTNNEKLFF; cdr3_nt: TGTGCCAGTAGTGCAACCGGGACAGGGACCAATAATGAAAAACTGTTTTTT; v_call: TRBV19; j_call: TRBJ1-4; d_call: TRBD1; clone_size: .
cdr3_aa: CASSDRGREQYF; cdr3_nt: TGTGCCAGTTCAGACAGGGGTAGGGAGCAGTACTTC; v_call: TRBV7-3; j_call: TRBJ2-7; d_call: TRBD1; clone_size: .
cdr3_aa: CASSRDSNSPLHF; cdr3_nt: TGCGCCAGCAGCCGGGACAGCAATTCACCCCTCCACTTT; v_call: TRBV5-1; j_call: TRBJ1-6; d_call: TRBD1; clone_size: .